These 20 T cell receptor beta chains share one sample of origin, sequenced in a study of blood T cell repertoires in COVID-19. TCRdb keeps only in-frame clones here, not all; method: immunoSEQ multiplex PCR. The data show approximately 150,000 clones, with approximately 85% seen just once and more than 5% held by the top ten. The sequenced sample consisted of peripheral blood. All receptors come from a woman between 45 and 60 years old with COVID-19, enrolled during active disease.

In DNA, the CDR3 is TGCGCCAGCAGCTCCACAGGCGCAACTAATGAAAAACTGTTTTTT. It translates to CASSSTGATNEKLFF. This rearrangement joins TRBV5-1 to TRBJ1-4; D is possibly TRBD1 (5 bases). This CDR3 region has 15 residues. The germline gives CDR1 SGHRS, CDR2 YFSETQ. Trimming took off 3 bases at V and 0 bases at J, with 9 bases between the two ends. The complete variable domain, with remaining parts taken from reference TRBV5-1 and TRBJ1-4, reads KAGVTQTPRYLIKTRGQQVTLSCSPISGHRSVSWYQQTPGQGLQFLFEYFSETQRNKGNFPGRFSGRQFSNSRSEMNVSTLELGDSALYLCASSSTGATNEKLFFGSGTQLSVL.

V usage is TRBV7-2 and J usage is TRBJ2-2; 7 positions agree with TRBD2. Germline V gives CDR1 SGHTA, CDR2 FQGNSA. Losses at the gene ends were 5 bases for V and 6 bases for J; bases not matched to a gene: 9. This CDR3 has 15 residues. Written as DNA, the CDR3 is TGTGCCAGCAGCCCACGCCAGCTAGCGGCCGGGGAGCTGTTTTTT. Its protein product is CASSPRQLAAGELFF.

The J gene is TRBJ1-5, the V gene TRBV18; tentatively, D is TRBD1 (6 bases). The CDR3 length is 13 residues. Between the trimmed V and J ends, which lost 3 bases and 4 bases, there was a span of 7 bases. Germline CDR1 is KGHSH and CDR2 is LQKENI. The CDR3 loop reads CASSPTGNQPQHF. For the CDR3, the DNA is TGTGCCAGCTCACCGACAGGTAATCAGCCCCAGCATTTT. The complete variable domain, with remaining parts taken from reference TRBV18 and TRBJ1-5, reads NAGVMQNPRHLVRRRGQEARLRCSPMKGHSHVYWYRQLPEEGLKFMVYLQKENIIDESGMPKERFSAEFPKEGPSILRIQQVVRGDSAAYFCASSPTGNQPQHFGDGTRLSIL.

This chain joins TRBV7-8 and TRBJ2-7, with TRBD2 as a possible D gene (6 bases). Germline CDR1 and CDR2: SGHVS and FQNEAQ. The V and J ends lost 5 bases and 4 bases respectively, with 18 bases between them. There are 15 residues in the CDR3. CDR3 DNA: TGTGCCAGCAGCACTGCGGGAATACAAGGGTACGAGCAGTACTTC. Translation gives CASSTAGIQGYEQYF. The full variable domain, its missing parts supplied by reference TRBV7-8 and TRBJ2-7, is GAGVSQSPRYKVAKRGQDVALRCDPISGHVSLFWYQQALGQGPEFLTYFQNEAQLDKSGLPSDRFFAERPEGSVSTLKIQRTQQEDSAVYLCASSTAGIQGYEQYFGPGTRLTVT.

V gene TRBV7-9 combines with J gene TRBJ2-1; D might be TRBD1 (6 bases). The V and J ends lost 0 bases and 8 bases respectively, with 26 bases between them. CDR1 is SEHNR, CDR2 FQNEAQ, per germline (reference sequence). The CDR3 extends over 19 amino acids. The CDR3 DNA sequence: TGTGCCAGCAGCTTAGCGATCGGGACACTCAGAACCCGCCGCGATGAGCAGTTCTTC. This translates into CASSLAIGTLRTRRDEQFF.

The rearrangement links TRBV5-1 to TRBJ2-5; tentatively, D is TRBD1 (5 bases). There are 14 residues in the CDR3. Trimming cost V 0 bases and J 1 base, with 7 bases left between them. Per germline, CDR1 SGHRS and CDR2 YFSETQ. The CDR3 DNA is TGCGCCAGCAGCTTGGCACAGGCCCAAGAGACCCAGTACTTC. Its translation is CASSLAQAQETQYF.

The chain links TRBV12-3 or TRBV12-4 to TRBJ1-4; D perhaps matches TRBD1 (5 bases). V lost 6 bases, J lost 7 bases, and 12 bases lay in between. This CDR3 has 13 residues. In DNA, the CDR3 is TGTGCCAGCAGCGGGACTTCGGGTGAAAAACTGTTTTTT. This encodes CASSGTSGEKLFF.

This clone showed up just once. The chain links TRBV20-1 to TRBJ2-2; 9 bases align to TRBD2. The V gene's germline CDR1 is DFQATT and CDR2 SNEGSKA (reference sequence). Trimming took 3 bases from V and 3 from J; bases not matched to a gene: 5. The CDR3 totals 15 residues. DNA of the CDR3: TGCAGTGCTAGTGGCGGGGGGGCCTACACCGGGGAGCTGTTTTTT. Translating it yields CSASGGGAYTGELFF.

This clone was observed a single time. The chain uses TRBV30 and TRBJ1-5, with TRBD1 identical over 7 bases. CDR1 and CDR2 (germline): GTSNPN, SVGIG (reference sequence). J gave up 7 bases and V 0 bases, and 6 bases lay outside the gene matches. The CDR3 is 14 amino acids. The CDR3 reads CAWSVKGGGQPQHF. DNA for the CDR3: TGTGCCTGGAGTGTAAAAGGGGGCGGGCAGCCCCAGCATTTT.

The CDR3 DNA sequence: TGTGCCAGCAGCTCTAAGGGGCTAGTCACAGATACGCAGTATTTT. Its translation is CASSSKGLVTDTQYF. The gene calls are TRBV7-2 and TRBJ2-3, with a tentative D call TRBD1 (5 bases). With 4 bases removed from V and 2 bases from J, the gap between germline ends came to 13 bases. This CDR3 has 15 amino acids. CDR1 is SGHTA and CDR2 is FQGNSA in the germline V gene.

The genes are TRBV6-2 or TRBV6-3 and TRBJ2-7, with D possibly TRBD1 on 6 matching bases. This CDR3 is built from 17 residues. The germline V and J ends were trimmed by 4 bases and 2 bases, with 21 bases remaining between them. Per the germline V gene, CDR1 is MNHEY and CDR2 is SVGEGT. The CDR3 DNA reads TGTGCCAGCAGTTCATCCCCTGAAACAGGGAACACCTACGAGCAGTACTTC. This gives the protein CASSSSPETGNTYEQYF.

This chain joins TRBV7-7 and TRBJ2-3; D gene uncertain. The CDR3 is 14 residues long. Germline V gene sequence: CDR1 SSHAT, CDR2 FNYEAQ (reference sequence). V was cut by 1 base and J by 3 bases, with 8 bases left in between. Written as DNA, the CDR3 is TGTGCCAGCAGCTTAGTTTCGGGTACAGATACGCAGTATTTT. It encodes CASSLVSGTDTQYF.

This clone was counted a few times. Here the CDR3 DNA reads TGTGCCACCAGTGACCCCGGACTAGCGGGGGGAAATGAGCAGTTCTTC. Translation: CATSDPGLAGGNEQFF. The chain is built from TRBV24-1 and TRBJ2-1; 14 nucleotides agree with TRBD2. The ends lost 4 bases at V and 7 bases at J; junction bases unmatched: 5. The germline V gene encodes CDR1 KGHDR and CDR2 SFDVKD. This CDR3 has 16 amino acids.

The chain recombines TRBV5-1 with TRBJ1-1, with a tentative D call TRBD1 (5 bases). Trimming left V 5 bases short and J 1 base short, with 9 bases between. CDR1 and CDR2 (germline): SGHRS, YFSETQ. The CDR3 is 13 amino acids. CDR3 in DNA: TGCGCCAGCAGTTCGGACACGAACACTGAAGCTTTCTTT. It yields the protein CASSSDTNTEAFF.

The table lists this clone with many counts. This chain uses TRBV7-9 with TRBJ2-1, with D maybe TRBD1 (6 bases). The CDR3 consists of 15 residues. The germline V gene has CDR1 SEHNR and CDR2 FQNEAQ (reference sequence). V was clipped by 5 bases and J by 4 bases, with 15 bases between them. The chain's CDR3 is CASSPRGPEYNEQFF. The DNA of the CDR3 is TGTGCCAGCAGCCCCAGGGGCCCGGAATACAATGAGCAGTTCTTC. The full variable domain, its missing parts supplied by reference TRBV7-9 and TRBJ2-1, is DTGVSQNPRHKITKRGQNVTFRCDPISEHNRLYWYRQTLGQGPEFLTYFQNEAQLEKSRLLSDRFSAERPKGSFSTLEIQRTEQGDSAMYLCASSPRGPEYNEQFFGPGTRLTVL.

V usage is TRBV5-1 and J usage is TRBJ2-5; TRBD2 matches 10 bases. V shed 5 bases, J shed 4 bases, and the junction held 8 bases outside the gene matches. This CDR3 is built from 15 residues. Looked up from germline, CDR1 is SGHRS and CDR2 is YFSETQ. Here the CDR3 reads CASSRSGGFGETQYF. The DNA of the CDR3 is TGCGCCAGCAGTCGTAGCGGGGGGTTTGGAGAGACCCAGTACTTC.

This chain uses TRBV18 with TRBJ2-1, with TRBD2 matching 8 bases. This CDR3 is 16 amino acids long. Germline trimming cut 0 bases from V and 1 base from J; bases unmatched to any gene: 2. The germline V gene encodes CDR1 KGHSH and CDR2 LQKENI. The CDR3 nucleotides read TGTGCCAGCTCACCACCTAGCGGGGAATCCTACAATGAGCAGTTCTTC. Residues: CASSPPSGESYNEQFF.

The chain uses TRBV7-2 and TRBJ2-3; 7 nucleotides align to TRBD1. The V gene's germline CDR1 is SGHTA and CDR2 FQGNSA. The CDR3 has 13 amino acids. The V segment lost 5 bases and the J segment 3 bases; nucleotides outside the gene matches: 2. The CDR3 region is CASSTQGTDTQYF. As DNA, the CDR3 is TGTGCCAGCAGCACACAGGGGACAGATACGCAGTATTTT. The entire variable domain, with the rest obtained from reference TRBV7-2 and TRBJ2-3, is as follows: GAGVSQSPSNKVTEKGKDVELRCDPISGHTALYWYRQSLGQGLEFLIYFQGNSAPDKSGLPSDRFSAERTGGSVSTLTIQRTQQEDSAVYLCASSTQGTDTQYFGPGTRLTVL.

The chain employs TRBV2 and TRBJ2-5; a weak D match, TRBD2 (5 bases). The germline gives CDR1 SNHLY, CDR2 FYNNEI. The CDR3 has 12 residues. Trimming took off 7 bases at V and 5 bases at J, with 11 bases between the two ends. The CDR3 reads CASKRGLETQYF. The CDR3 DNA reads as TGTGCCAGCAAACGGGGTTTGGAGACCCAGTACTTC.

The J gene is TRBJ1-2, the V gene TRBV28, with D perhaps TRBD1 (6 bases). Trimming pared 5 bases from V and 5 bases from J, leaving 12 bases between. The CDR3 length is 13 residues. Germline V gene sequence: CDR1 MDHEN, CDR2 SYDVKM. The CDR3 DNA sequence: TGTGCCAGCAGTGAGGACAGAGGATATGGCTACACCTTC. Translating it yields CASSEDRGYGYTF.